A few counts support the clone carrying this TCR beta chain. A junction end diverges from the germline sequence, so it may reflect a read error. From the 5' RACE reads, TCRdb called clonotypes with MiXCR, one entry per CDR3 protein. The repertoire includes a few hundred thousand distinct CDR3 sequences, 25% to 35% of them detected once, and roughly 5.5% sits in the top ten. Germline V gene data show CDR1 as ENHRY and CDR2 as SYGVKD. The CDR3 sequence is 14 residues long. This specimen belongs to a study of identical twins' blood T cells. Sequences were obtained from PBMCs. The receptor was derived from a woman between 18 and 49 years old in good health. This chain joins TRBV10-3 and TRBJ2-7, with D hard to call. CDR3 loop: CAISESAYSHEQYF. For the CDR3, the DNA is TGTGCCATCAGTGAGTCGGCCTACTCCCACGAGCAGTACTTC.